The clone carrying this TCR beta chain was counted a few times. Each CDR3 protein gets one entry after TCRdb re-called the RACE reads with MiXCR. The sample has around 100,000 distinct CDR3 sequences, 9.5% to 11% seen once; the top ten hold around 3.5%. The sample is drawn from a study of human T cells and chemical hapten exposure. About the research overall: DPC (0.01%) was patch tested on the upper back and read at 6 days.

Time point of the sample: patch test 1, 2 weeks after DPC sensitization. The treatment: therapeutic diphenylcyclopropenone sensitization with weekly scalp DPC. The CDR3 contains 16 residues. The V gene end was trimmed by 2 bases and the J gene end by 3 bases; junction bases not matched to a gene: 5. Germline V gene sequence: CDR1 SGDLS, CDR2 YYNGEE. The input for sequencing was whole blood, taken in connection with sensitization to the hapten diphenylcyclopropenone (DPC). The TCR originated in a woman aged 40 to 50 with alopecia areata. Some clones in this sample may be carry-over from other donors' samples. J is TRBJ2-5 and V is TRBV9, with TRBD2 matching 12 bases. CDR3 amino acids: CASSVLAGGPEETQYF. The CDR3 DNA is TGTGCCAGCAGCGTCCTAGCGGGAGGGCCCGAAGAGACCCAGTACTTC.